This TCR beta chain was sequenced for a study of response to subunit inactivated influenza vaccine. Study outcomes and limitations: Seasonal influenza vaccination, on each occasion, was suggested by the authors to recruit few new T cells.

TCRdb reprocessed the RT-PCR reads via MiXCR and lists one record per CDR3 protein. The sample holds about 570,000 distinct CDR3 sequences, about 11% seen once. V gave up 3 bases and J gave up 3 bases, with 12 bases separating them. The CDR3 contains 14 residues. This clonotype turned up a few times. No antigen is known for it. The sample was also linked to a second study, of T cells expressing NK-cell markers. That paper notes: Production of TCR beta cDNA relied on 5'RACE template switching with UMIs. There were seven HCMV-seropositive donors and one seronegative donor among the eight sequenced. Top CD8+ clonotypes included the dominant CD3+CD56+NKG2C+ clonotypes in roughly 6 donors.

This chain uses TRBV12-3 or TRBV12-4 with TRBJ2-7; D is undetermined. This specimen consisted of PBMCs from blood, obtained on the day of vaccination. This sequence was found in a man aged 45-65 years who received an inactivated influenza vaccine. The CDR3 DNA reads TGTGCCAGCAGTTTCACCAGTACTAACTACGAGCAGTACTTC. It translates to CASSFTSTNYEQYF.